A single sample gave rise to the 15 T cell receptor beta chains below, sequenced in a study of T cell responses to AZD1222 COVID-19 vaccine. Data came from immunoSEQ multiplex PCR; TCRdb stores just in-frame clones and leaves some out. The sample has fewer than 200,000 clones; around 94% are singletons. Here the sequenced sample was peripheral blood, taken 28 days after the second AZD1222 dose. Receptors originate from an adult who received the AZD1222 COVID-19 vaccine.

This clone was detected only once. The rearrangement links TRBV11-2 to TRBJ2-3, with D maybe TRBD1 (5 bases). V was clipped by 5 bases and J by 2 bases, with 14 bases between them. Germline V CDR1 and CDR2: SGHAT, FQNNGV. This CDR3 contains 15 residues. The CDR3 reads CASSPQPGNTDTQYF. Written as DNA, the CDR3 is TGTGCCAGCAGCCCCCAGCCAGGGAACACAGATACGCAGTATTTT.

The CDR3 DNA reads TGTGCCAGCAGTTTACGGACAGGGAATGGCTACACCTTC. Translated: CASSLRTGNGYTF. V is TRBV27 and J is TRBJ1-2; 8 bases are shared with TRBD1. V lost 2 bases, J lost 6 bases, and 2 bases stayed unmatched. The CDR3 is 13 amino acids. CDR1 and CDR2 (germline): MNHEY, SMNVEV (reference sequence).

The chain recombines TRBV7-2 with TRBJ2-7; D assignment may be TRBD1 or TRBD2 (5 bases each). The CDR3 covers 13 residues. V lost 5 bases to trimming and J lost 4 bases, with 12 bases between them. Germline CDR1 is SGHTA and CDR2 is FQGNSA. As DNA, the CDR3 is TGTGCCAGCAGCACAGGACTGGGGTACGAGCAGTACTTC. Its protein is CASSTGLGYEQYF. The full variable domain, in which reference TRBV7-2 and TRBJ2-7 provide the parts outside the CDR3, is GAGVSQSPSNKVTEKGKDVELRCDPISGHTALYWYRQSLGQGLEFLIYFQGNSAPDKSGLPSDRFSAERTGGSVSTLTIQRTQQEDSAVYLCASSTGLGYEQYFGPGTRLTVT.

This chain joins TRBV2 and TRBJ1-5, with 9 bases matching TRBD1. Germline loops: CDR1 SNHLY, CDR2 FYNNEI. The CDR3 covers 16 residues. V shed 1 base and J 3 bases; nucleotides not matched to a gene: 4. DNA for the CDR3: TGTGCCAGCAGTGAAGTAGGACAGGGGCCCAATCAGCCCCAGCATTTT. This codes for CASSEVGQGPNQPQHF.

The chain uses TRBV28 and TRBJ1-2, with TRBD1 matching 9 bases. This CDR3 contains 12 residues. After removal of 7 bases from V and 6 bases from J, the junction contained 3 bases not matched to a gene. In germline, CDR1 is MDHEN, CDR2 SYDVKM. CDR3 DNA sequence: TGTGCCAGCACCTACAGGGGGCATGGCTACACCTTC. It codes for CASTYRGHGYTF.

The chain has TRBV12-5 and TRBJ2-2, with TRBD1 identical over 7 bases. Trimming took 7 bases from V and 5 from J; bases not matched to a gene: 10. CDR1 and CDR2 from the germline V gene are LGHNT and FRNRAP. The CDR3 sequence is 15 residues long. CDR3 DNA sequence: TGTGCTAGTGCCCGAGCCGGGACAGCGACCGGGGAGCTGTTTTTT. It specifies CASARAGTATGELFF.

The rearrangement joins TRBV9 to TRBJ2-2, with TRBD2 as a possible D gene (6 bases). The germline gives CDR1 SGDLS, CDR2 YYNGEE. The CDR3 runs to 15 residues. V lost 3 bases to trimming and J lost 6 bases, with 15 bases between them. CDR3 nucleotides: TGTGCCAGCAGCGCCCGACTAGGCGGGTCCGGGGAGCTGTTTTTT. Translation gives CASSARLGGSGELFF.

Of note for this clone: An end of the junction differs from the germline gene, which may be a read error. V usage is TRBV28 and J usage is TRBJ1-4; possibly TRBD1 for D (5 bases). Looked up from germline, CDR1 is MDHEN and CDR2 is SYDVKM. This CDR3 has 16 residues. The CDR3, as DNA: TGTGCCAGCAGACAACCTCGGGGACGTACTAGTGAAAAACTGTTTTTT. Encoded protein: CASRQPRGRTSEKLFF.

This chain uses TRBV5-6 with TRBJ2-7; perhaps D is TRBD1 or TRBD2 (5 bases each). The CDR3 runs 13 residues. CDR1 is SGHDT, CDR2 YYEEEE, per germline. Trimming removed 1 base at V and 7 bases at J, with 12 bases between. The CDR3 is CASSLSGALEQYF. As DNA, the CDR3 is TGTGCCAGCAGCTTGTCCGGGGCCTTAGAGCAGTACTTC.

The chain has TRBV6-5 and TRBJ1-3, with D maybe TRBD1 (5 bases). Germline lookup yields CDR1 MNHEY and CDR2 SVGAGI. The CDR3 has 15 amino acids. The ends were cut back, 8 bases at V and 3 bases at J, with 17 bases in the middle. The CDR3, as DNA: TGTGCCAGCGGCGACGGGGGAGTCCATGGAAACACCATATATTTT. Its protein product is CASGDGGVHGNTIYF.

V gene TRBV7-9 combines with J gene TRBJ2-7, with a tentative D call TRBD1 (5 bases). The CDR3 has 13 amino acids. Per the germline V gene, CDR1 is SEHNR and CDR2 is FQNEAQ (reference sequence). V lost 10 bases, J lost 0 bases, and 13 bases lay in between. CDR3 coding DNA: TGTGCCATAGGCAGGGTTGACTCCTACGAGCAGTACTTC. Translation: CAIGRVDSYEQYF.

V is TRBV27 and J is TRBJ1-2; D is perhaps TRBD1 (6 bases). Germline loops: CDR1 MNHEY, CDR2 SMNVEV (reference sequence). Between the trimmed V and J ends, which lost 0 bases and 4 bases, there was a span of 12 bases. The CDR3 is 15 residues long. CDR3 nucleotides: TGTGCCAGCAGTTTATCACCGGGGGGCCTCTATGGCTACACCTTC. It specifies CASSLSPGGLYGYTF.

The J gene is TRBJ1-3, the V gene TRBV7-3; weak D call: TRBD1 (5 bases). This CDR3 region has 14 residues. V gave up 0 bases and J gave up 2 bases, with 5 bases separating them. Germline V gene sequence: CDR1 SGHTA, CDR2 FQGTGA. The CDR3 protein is CASSLTGAGNTIYF. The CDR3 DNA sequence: TGTGCCAGCAGCTTAACAGGGGCTGGAAACACCATATATTTT.

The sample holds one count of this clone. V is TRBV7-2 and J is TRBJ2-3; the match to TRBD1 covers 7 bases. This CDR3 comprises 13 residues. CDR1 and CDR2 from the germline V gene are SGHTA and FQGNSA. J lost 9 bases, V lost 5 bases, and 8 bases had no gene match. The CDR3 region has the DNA TGTGCCAGCAGCAGAACAGGGGCGTGGACGCAGTATTTT. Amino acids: CASSRTGAWTQYF.

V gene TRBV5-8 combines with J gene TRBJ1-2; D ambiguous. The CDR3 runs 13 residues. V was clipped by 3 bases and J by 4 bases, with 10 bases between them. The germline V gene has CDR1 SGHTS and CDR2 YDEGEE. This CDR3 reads CASSYQGPYGYTF. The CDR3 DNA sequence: TGTGCCAGCAGCTATCAAGGGCCCTATGGCTACACCTTC.